Sequencing of this TCR beta chain was carried out in a study of blood T cell repertoires in COVID-19. Trimming took off 2 bases at V and 1 base at J, with 5 bases between the two ends. CDR1 is PRHDT, CDR2 FYEKMQ, per germline (reference sequence). This CDR3 spans 13 amino acids. Repertoires were generated with immunoSEQ multiplex PCR, while TCRdb's copy carries only in-frame clones and drops some. The sample carries some 210,000 clones, 89% recorded once. This TCR derives from a woman aged 40 to 50 with acute or convalescent COVID-19. This chain uses TRBV13 with TRBJ2-5; no reliable D call. The material sequenced was peripheral blood. The CDR3 nucleotides read TGTGCCAGCAGCTTATTTCTCCAAGAGACCCAGTACTTC. Protein: CASSLFLQETQYF. Supplemented by reference TRBV13 and TRBJ2-5, the full variable domain reads AAGVIQSPRHLIKEKRETATLKCYPIPRHDTVYWYQQGPGQDPQFLISFYEKMQSDKGSIPDRFSAQQFSDYHSELNMSSLELGDSALYFCASSLFLQETQYFGPGTRLLVL.